The clone carrying this TCR beta chain was seen repeatedly, ten times or more. Trimming removed 4 bases at V and 0 bases at J, with 16 bases between. The germline V gene encodes CDR1 SGHKS and CDR2 YYEKEE (reference sequence). This CDR3 contains 17 residues. These data come from a study of T cells in Graves' hyperthyroidism and ophthalmopathy. Amplification yielded TCR beta CDR3 regions, with RNA transcripts as the source. A set of HTBI primers served as the primers for a first-round RT-PCR of the TCR CDR3. TCRdb reprocessed the multiplex PCR reads with MiXCR, giving one entry per CDR3 protein. The sample includes 490,000 or so distinct CDR3 sequences, 15% to 20% of them seen just once.

Sequencing was carried out using blood. This sequence joins TRBV5-5 and TRBJ2-2; D possibly matches TRBD1 or TRBD2 (5 bases each). This sequence was found in a man aged 35 to 55 with Graves' ophthalmopathy. In nucleotides, the CDR3 is TGTGCCAGCAGCCTCCGGGGCAGAACACCGAACACCGGGGAGCTGTTTTTT. It is translated as CASSLRGRTPNTGELFF.